The present TCR beta chain was sequenced within a study of Tregs in tolerant kidney transplant recipients. Regarding this clone: Its cognate antigen is unknown. The read terminates 3 residues before the CDR3 end, so the remaining end is supplied by the germline J gene.

The nonmyeloablative bone marrow transplants came from related graft donors, with transient mixed chimerism. CD4+CD25+CD127- Tregs, CD4+CD25- non-Tregs, CD4 and CD8 cells were sorted. Profiling relied on immunoSEQ multiplex PCR, and the TCRdb table lists in-frame clones only, not all of them. With 6,200 or so clones in the sample, the ten largest clones hold around 5.7%. Findings and caveats of the study: This study did not directly address biological reproducibility.

V dropped 4 bases and J dropped 4; count of bases not matched to a gene: 7. The CDR3 consists of 14 residues. CDR1 SGHRS and CDR2 YFSETQ come from the germline V gene. The material was CD4+ T cells from blood (PBMCs), obtained 6 months after the transplant. This clonotype originated in a human patient who received a combined kidney and bone marrow transplant. Some T cells may be transferred from the graft donor. The genes are TRBV5-1 and TRBJ1-2; 7 bases fit TRBD1. CDR3: CASSGDRELYGYTF. The sequenced CDR3 bases are TGCGCCAGCAGCGGAGACAGGGAGCTCTATGGC.